These 20 T cell receptor beta chains were sequenced from one sample in a study of cytomegalovirus exposure and HLA in healthy donors. PCR was performed using 60 Vbeta and 13 Jbeta primers. The data were produced by immunoSEQ multiplex PCR, yet TCRdb's version contains in-frame clones alone and is incomplete. In the table there are approximately 190,000 clones, 70% to 85% of which are singletons. Source material: PBMCs. The origin of the receptors is a man aged 40-49 years in good health and CMV-seropositive.

The chain has TRBV21-1 and TRBJ2-1; the D call of TRBD1 is as the table states it, not checked on the DNA. TRBV21-1 is given as a pseudogene. There are 16 residues in the CDR3. The CDR3 DNA is TGTGCCACCCCCAGGGGGGACGGGACCTCCTACAATGAGCAGTTCTTC. This translates into CATPRGDGTSYNEQFF.

The chain links TRBV7-9 to TRBJ1-1, with D unresolved. CDR1 SEHNR and CDR2 FQNEAQ come from the germline V gene (reference sequence). Trimming cost V 0 bases and J 7 bases, with 6 bases left between them. The CDR3 runs 12 residues. CDR3 coding DNA: TGTGCCAGCAGCTTAGCGGAGGGTGAAGCTTTCTTT. Its translation: CASSLAEGEAFF.

The V call is TRBV7-9, the J call TRBJ2-7, with 10 nucleotides matching TRBD1. CDR1 is SEHNR, CDR2 FQNEAQ, per germline (reference sequence). The CDR3 covers 17 residues. V gave up 3 bases and J gave up 2 bases; unmatched junction bases: 10. CDR3 in DNA: TGTGCCAGCAGCTTGAGGACAGGGGGTAGTAGAACCTACGAGCAGTACTTC. As protein: CASSLRTGGSRTYEQYF.

V gene TRBV14 combines with J gene TRBJ1-5; 8 positions agree with TRBD1. The CDR3 consists of 17 residues. The V gene end was trimmed by 4 bases and the J gene end by 5 bases; junction bases not matched to a gene: 13. Germline V gene data show CDR1 as SGHDN and CDR2 as FVKESK. CDR3 region: CASSLSPGGLGYQPQHF. The CDR3 DNA reads as TGTGCCAGCAGCCTATCGCCAGGGGGCCTAGGTTATCAGCCCCAGCATTTT.

The chain recombines TRBV19 with TRBJ2-5; 8 nucleotides align to TRBD1. V trimming: 5 bases; J trimming: 4 bases; junction bases outside the gene matches: 9. This CDR3 comprises 15 residues. Per the germline V gene, CDR1 is LNHDA and CDR2 is SQIVND (reference sequence). CDR3 sequence: CASSPADRVGETQYF. Here the CDR3 DNA reads TGTGCCAGTAGTCCGGCGGACAGGGTCGGAGAGACCCAGTACTTC.

This chain joins TRBV7-2 and TRBJ2-1, with 16 nucleotides matching TRBD2. The germline gives CDR1 SGHTA, CDR2 FQGNSA. V lost 3 bases, J lost 2 bases, and 7 bases stayed unmatched. The CDR3 loop spans 19 amino acids. The CDR3 bases are TGTGCCAGCAGCTTTAGGGGGACTAGCGGGGGGGCAGCCTACAATGAGCAGTTCTTC. This encodes CASSFRGTSGGAAYNEQFF.

The CDR3 nucleotides are TGTGCCAGCAGCTCGACTAGCGGGGCCCAAGAGACCCAGTACTTC. Protein: CASSSTSGAQETQYF. The V gene is TRBV7-3, the J gene TRBJ2-5, with TRBD2 matching 11 bases. The ends lost 4 bases at V and 1 base at J; junction bases unmatched: 2. CDR1 SGHTA and CDR2 FQGTGA come from the germline V gene. CDR3 length: 15 amino acids.

The chain joins TRBV19 to TRBJ2-1, with 10 bases identical to TRBD2. V trimming: 6 bases; J trimming: 4 bases; junction bases outside the gene matches: 6. The CDR3 loop spans 15 amino acids. The germline CDR1 and CDR2 sequences are LNHDA and SQIVND (reference sequence). The CDR3 DNA reads as TGTGCCAGTAGCCTAGCGGGAGCCGATTACAATGAGCAGTTCTTC. Its translation: CASSLAGADYNEQFF.

The rearrangement uses TRBV25-1 and TRBJ2-1; no clear D gene. The CDR3 length is 16 residues. V lost 3 bases to trimming and J lost 9 bases, with 21 bases between them. CDR1 is MGHDK and CDR2 is SYGVNS in the germline V gene. The CDR3 loop is CASSDPGATATIEQFF. CDR3 DNA sequence: TGTGCCAGCAGTGATCCGGGTGCTACGGCAACTATTGAGCAGTTCTTC.

The chain combines TRBV6-6 with TRBJ1-3; perhaps TRBD1 as D (5 bases). The CDR3 extends over 14 amino acids. Deletions cut 6 bases from V and 3 bases from J, with 12 bases between. The germline V gene encodes CDR1 MNHNY and CDR2 SVGAGI (reference sequence). Written as DNA, the CDR3 is TGTGCCAGCAGCCAGGGATGGTTTGGAAACACCATATATTTT. This sequence encodes CASSQGWFGNTIYF.

This chain links TRBV11-2 with TRBJ2-2; TRBD2 matches 11 bases. The CDR3 is 16 amino acids. Germline values: CDR1 SGHAT, CDR2 FQNNGV. Unmatched junction bases numbered 8, after V lost 5 bases and J lost 6 bases. DNA for the CDR3: TGTGCCAGCAGCCAAATAAAGACTAGCGGGGCCGGGGAGCTGTTTTTT. Translation: CASSQIKTSGAGELFF.

In regard to this clone: Germline is not matched at one junction end, which may reflect a read error. The V gene is TRBV19, the J gene TRBJ2-1; D possibly corresponds to TRBD2 (5 bases). CDR1 LNHDA and CDR2 SQIVND come from the germline V gene (reference sequence). CDR3 length: 14 residues. The CDR3 protein is CTSSRLSEGHEQFF. The CDR3 DNA reads as TGTACCAGTAGTCGACTCTCCGAGGGCCATGAGCAGTTCTTC.

This clone has just a few counts. J is TRBJ2-1 and V is TRBV10-1; 7 bases align to TRBD2. The germline V gene has CDR1 WNHNN and CDR2 SYGVQD (reference sequence). J lost 3 bases, V lost 3 bases, and 5 bases had no gene match. The CDR3 sequence is 15 residues long. CDR3: CASSDAGAGYNEQFF. The CDR3 DNA reads TGCGCCAGCAGTGACGCGGGAGCTGGCTACAATGAGCAGTTCTTC.

The chain couples TRBV7-3 to TRBJ2-2, with 10 bases aligning to TRBD2. The germline gives CDR1 SGHTA, CDR2 FQGTGA. This CDR3 comprises 16 residues. J gave up 4 bases and V 5 bases, and 7 bases lay outside the gene matches. CDR3 DNA: TGTGCCAGCAGCCCCACTAGCGGGATCCTCACCGGGGAGCTGTTTTTT. It encodes CASSPTSGILTGELFF.

Here the CDR3 reads CASTSYGLASNEQFF. For the CDR3, the DNA is TGTGCCAGCACCTCATATGGACTAGCGTCCAATGAGCAGTTCTTC. The rearrangement links TRBV27 to TRBJ2-1, with 9 positions matching TRBD2. The CDR3 length is 15 residues. In germline, CDR1 is MNHEY, CDR2 SMNVEV (reference sequence). After removal of 7 bases from V and 6 bases from J, the junction contained 10 bases not matched to a gene.

The chain carries TRBV7-3 and TRBJ2-2; D perhaps matches TRBD1 (5 bases). CDR3 length: 14 amino acids. From germline, CDR1 is SGHTA and CDR2 FQGTGA. V was clipped by 6 bases and J by 0 bases, with 8 bases between them. The CDR3 DNA reads as TGTGCCAGCAGTACAGGTTCGAACACCGGGGAGCTGTTTTTT. Protein sequence: CASSTGSNTGELFF.

The table lists this clone with a count of one. The V call is TRBV5-1, the J call TRBJ1-4, with a weak D call TRBD1 (5 bases). Deletions cut 4 bases from V and 0 bases from J, with 13 bases between. This CDR3 contains 16 residues. Germline V gene data show CDR1 as SGHRS and CDR2 as YFSETQ. In nucleotides, the CDR3 is TGCGCCAGCAGCCACGGACAAGAAGCAACTAATGAAAAACTGTTTTTT. It is translated as CASSHGQEATNEKLFF.

This clone was seen a few times. The V gene is TRBV18, the J gene TRBJ1-5; TRBD1 agrees at 8 bases. With 5 bases clipped from V and 3 bases from J, the junction kept 6 bases outside the gene matches. The length of the CDR3 is 15 residues. Germline CDR1 and CDR2: KGHSH and LQKENI. The CDR3 DNA is TGTGCCAGCTCAATAGGACAGGGCGACAATCAGCCCCAGCATTTT. This translates into CASSIGQGDNQPQHF.

The sample holds a few counts of this clone. This chain uses TRBV16 with TRBJ1-2, with D uncertain. Germline CDR1 is KGHSY and CDR2 is FQNENV. Trimming cost V 4 bases and J 3 bases, with 9 bases left between them. The CDR3 runs 13 residues. CDR3 sequence: CASSPGSDYGYTF. The CDR3 bases are TGTGCCAGCAGCCCGGGGTCGGACTATGGCTACACCTTC.

V gene TRBV7-9 combines with J gene TRBJ1-1; TRBD1 matches at 7 bases. The V and J ends lost 5 bases and 5 bases, in that order; junction bases with no gene match: 11. Germline V gene data show CDR1 as SEHNR and CDR2 as FQNEAQ (reference sequence). The CDR3 covers 15 residues. The CDR3 is CASSPGGAGGTEAFF. DNA of the CDR3: TGTGCCAGCAGCCCAGGGGGTGCAGGGGGTACTGAAGCTTTCTTT.